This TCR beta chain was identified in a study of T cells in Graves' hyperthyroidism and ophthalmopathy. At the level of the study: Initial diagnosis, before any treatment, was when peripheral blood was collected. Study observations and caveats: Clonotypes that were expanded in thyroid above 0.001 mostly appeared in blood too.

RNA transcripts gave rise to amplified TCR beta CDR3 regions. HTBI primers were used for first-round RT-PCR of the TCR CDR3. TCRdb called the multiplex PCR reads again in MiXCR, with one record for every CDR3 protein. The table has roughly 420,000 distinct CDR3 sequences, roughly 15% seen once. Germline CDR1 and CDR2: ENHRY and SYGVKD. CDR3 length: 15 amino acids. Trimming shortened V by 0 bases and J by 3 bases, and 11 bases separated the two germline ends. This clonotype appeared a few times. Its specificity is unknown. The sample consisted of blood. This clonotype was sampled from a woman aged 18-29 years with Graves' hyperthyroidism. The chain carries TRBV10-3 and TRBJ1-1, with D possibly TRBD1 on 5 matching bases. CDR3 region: CAISESRGLDTEAFF. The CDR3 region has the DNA TGTGCCATCAGTGAGTCCCGGGGGTTGGACACTGAAGCTTTCTTT.